This is a list of T cell receptor beta chains from one sample in a study of vaccination effects on CD4 cells after COVID-19. Their target antigens are unknown. Repertoires were generated with immunoSEQ multiplex PCR, while TCRdb's copy carries only in-frame clones and drops some. The sample lists 71,000 or so clones; over 65% were seen once. Here the sequenced sample was CD4+ T cells from PBMCs cultured with HCoV-OC43 spike peptides, taken before COVID-19 vaccination. These receptors came from a human donor who received a COVID-19 vaccine. The CDR3 runs from the conserved cysteine through the conserved F or W. A D gene is named only where the DNA matches it firmly. Not all rows give a size; the values are once, few, many and, for expanded clones, a class.

j_gene | d_gene | abundance | len | v_gene | CDR3nt | CDR3aa
TRBJ2-3 | TRBD1 | - | 12 | TRBV12-3/TRBV12-4 | TGTGCCACTAGACAGGGAACAGATACGCAGTATTTT | CATRQGTDTQYF
TRBJ1-1 | - | once | 13 | TRBV10-3 | TGTGCCATCAGGGCCGGGGGCAACACTGAAGCTTTCTTT | CAIRAGGNTEAFF
TRBJ1-2 | - | few | 13 | TRBV2 | TGTGCCAGCAGTGAAGGCAAGTTCTATGGCTACACCTTC | CASSEGKFYGYTF
TRBJ1-1 | - | - | 12 | TRBV10-3 | TGTGCCATCAGCCCCTTGTTAGGTCGGGCTTTCTTT | CAISPLLGRAFF
TRBJ2-4 | - | - | 13 | TRBV29-1 | TGCAGCGTTCGGACAATAGCCAAAAACATTCAGTACTTC | CSVRTIAKNIQYF
TRBJ2-3 | - | - | 14 | TRBV10-1 | TGCGCCAGCAGTGTCGCGGGGCCCACAGATACGCAGTATTTT | CASSVAGPTDTQYF
TRBJ2-1 | TRBD1 | - | 15 | TRBV24-1 | TGTGCCACCAGTGACACAAGCGGACAGGTCTATGAGCAGTTCTTC | CATSDTSGQVYEQFF
TRBJ2-2 | - | few | 15 | TRBV27 | TGTGCCAGCACCCTAGCGAGGGGAAGAACCGGGGAGCTGTTTTTT | CASTLARGRTGELFF
TRBJ1-6 | TRBD1 | - | 16 | TRBV27 | TGTGCCAGCAGAAGGATACAGGGGATTAGGGGTTCACCCCTCCACTTT | CASRRIQGIRGSPLHF
TRBJ1-3 | - | - | 17 | TRBV3-1/TRBV3-2 | TGTGCCAGCAGCCCACACCCTAGGGATGTCTCTGGAAACACCATATATTTT | CASSPHPRDVSGNTIYF
TRBJ1-1 | - | - | 15 | TRBV5-1 | TGCGCCAGCAGCCCCAATACAGGGATGGACACTGAAGCTTTCTTT | CASSPNTGMDTEAFF
TRBJ1-2 | - | few | 14 | TRBV5-8 | TGTGCCAGCAGCGGGCCGTTCCTGGGAATCGGCTACACCTTC | CASSGPFLGIGYTF
TRBJ2-2 | - | - | 15 | TRBV6-5 | TGTGCCAGCAGAAATGGAGGGGGGGCGGCCGGGGAGCTGTTTTTT | CASRNGGGAAGELFF
TRBJ2-1 | TRBD1 | - | 13 | TRBV6-5 | TGTGCCAGCAGTATCCAGGGGGACAATGAGCAGTTCTTC | CASSIQGDNEQFF
TRBJ1-1 | - | - | 13 | TRBV13 | TGTGCCAGCAGCCTGGACCTGAACACTGAAGCTTTCTTT | CASSLDLNTEAFF
TRBJ2-3 | - | few | 13 | TRBV18 | TGTGCCAGCTCACCGGGGGGCACAGATACGCAGTATTTT | CASSPGGTDTQYF
TRBJ1-2 | - | - | 16 | TRBV19 | TGTGCCAGTAGCCAAGGACGCATCCGCCTTGCCTATGGCTACACCTTC | CASSQGRIRLAYGYTF
TRBJ2-1 | TRBD2 | - | 19 | TRBV24-1 | TGTGCCACCAACAAAACTGAAATGACTAGCGGGGACTCCGTGGATGAGCAGTTCTTC | CATNKTEMTSGDSVDEQFF
TRBJ2-2 | - | few | 13 | TRBV9 | TGTGCCAGCAGCTCGACAGGAACCGGGGAGCTGTTTTTT | CASSSTGTGELFF
TRBJ1-2 | - | once | 15 | TRBV28 | TGTGCCAGCAGTTTAGGGGGGCCCGGTAACTATGGCTACACCTTC | CASSLGGPGNYGYTF
TRBJ2-3 | TRBD2 | - | 16 | TRBV11-2 | TGTGCCAGCAGCCCTACACTAGCGGGAGCCACAGATACGCAGTATTTT | CASSPTLAGATDTQYF
TRBJ2-5 | - | few | 16 | TRBV30 | TGTGCCTGGAGTGAGCTGCGGGGTGCCACTCGGGAGACCCAGTACTTC | CAWSELRGATRETQYF
TRBJ2-1 | - | - | 14 | TRBV27 | TGTGCCAGCAGGTCTTTTGAGTACTACAATGAGCAGTTCTTC | CASRSFEYYNEQFF
TRBJ2-3 | - | - | 13 | TRBV6-6 | TGTGCCAGCAGGTCGGCCAGTGAGGATACGCAGTATTTT | CASRSASEDTQYF